The 26 T cell receptor beta chains given below trace back to one sample, sequenced in a study of CD8 T cells in Susac syndrome. An input of about 0.5 to 1 ug of RNA was subjected to reverse transcription using random hexamers. TCRdb independently ran MiXCR on the immunoSEQ multiplex PCR reads; one entry per CDR3 protein. This table has approximately 110,000 distinct CDR3 sequences, around 94% appearing once. Input material: CD4+ T cells from PBMCs. The receptors derive from a human donor in good health.

For the CDR3, the DNA is TGTGCCAGCAACCGGGCGGGAGAGTCAGATACGCAGTATTTT. Translating it yields CASNRAGESDTQYF. The rearrangement links TRBV12-3 or TRBV12-4 to TRBJ2-3; 7 nucleotides agree with TRBD2. The V segment lost 7 bases and the J segment 4 bases; nucleotides outside the gene matches: 8. This CDR3 contains 14 residues.

The chain combines TRBV12-3 or TRBV12-4 with TRBJ2-3; D is uncertain. The V and J ends lost 1 base and 0 bases respectively, with 14 bases between them. The CDR3 sequence is 17 residues long. In DNA form, the CDR3 reads TGTGCCAGCAGTTTAGTAAGGTCCATCGAAAGCACAGATACGCAGTATTTT. This translates into CASSLVRSIESTDTQYF.

The chain uses TRBV20-1 and TRBJ2-5; the match to TRBD1 covers 7 bases. Germline V gives CDR1 DFQATT, CDR2 SNEGSKA (reference sequence). The junction had 9 bases not matched to a gene; V was cut back by 3 bases and J by 5 bases. The CDR3 has 14 residues. The CDR3 protein is CSARVQGSRETQYF. The CDR3, as DNA: TGCAGTGCTAGGGTACAGGGGAGCAGGGAGACCCAGTACTTC.

This chain connects TRBV7-9 to TRBJ2-6; D may correspond to TRBD1 or TRBD2 (5 bases each). CDR3 length: 19 residues. V lost 10 bases and J 0 bases, leaving 25 bases between the germline ends. Germline V gene data show CDR1 as SEHNR and CDR2 as FQNEAQ (reference sequence). The CDR3 loop is CATLKGGEGISSGANVLTF. In nucleotides, the CDR3 is TGTGCCACCCTTAAGGGTGGTGAGGGGATAAGCTCTGGGGCCAACGTCCTGACTTTC.

This clonotype was picked up one time. The rearrangement links TRBV7-2 to TRBJ2-7; tentative D call: TRBD1 (5 bases). V was pared by 7 bases and J by 7 bases, with 17 bases between. CDR3 size: 13 residues. The germline V gene encodes CDR1 SGHTA and CDR2 FQGNSA. CDR3 sequence reads: CASTSGQTREQYF. The CDR3 nucleotides read TGTGCCAGCACCTCAGGGCAGACCAGGGAGCAGTACTTC.

The chain links TRBV20-1 to TRBJ1-4; 7 bases fit TRBD1. V lost 1 base, J lost 12 bases, and 11 bases stayed unmatched. Germline CDR1 reads DFQATT; CDR2 reads SNEGSKA (reference sequence). There are 14 residues in the CDR3. DNA of the CDR3: TGCAGTGCTAGAGGGAAAGGGGGCACATCGGAACTGTTTTTT. Translation: CSARGKGGTSELFF.

This sequence joins TRBV5-1 and TRBJ2-3, with D uncertain. In germline, CDR1 is SGHRS, CDR2 YFSETQ. The CDR3 has 14 amino acids. Trimming left V 4 bases short and J 0 bases short, with 9 bases between. In DNA, the CDR3 is TGCGCCAGCAGCACTGCACAGAGCACAGATACGCAGTATTTT. It is translated as CASSTAQSTDTQYF.

This clonotype was found once. The rearrangement joins TRBV23-1 to TRBJ2-7; 9 bases line up with TRBD1. TRBV23-1 is designated an ORF whose function remains uncertain. V was clipped by 0 bases and J by 3 bases; unmatched bases: 9. The CDR3 is 17 amino acids. CDR3 sequence reads: CASSQSRCRDRDYEQYF. DNA for the CDR3: TGCGCCAGCAGTCAATCCCGTTGCCGGGACAGGGACTACGAGCAGTACTTC.

V gene TRBV6-1 combines with J gene TRBJ1-1; D is undetermined. This CDR3 is 14 amino acids long. V lost 0 bases and J 1 base, leaving 6 bases between the germline ends. Germline-derived CDR1 and CDR2 are MNHNS and SASEGT. The CDR3 sequence: CASSEALGNTEAFF. The CDR3 DNA is TGTGCCAGCAGTGAAGCGCTTGGGAACACTGAAGCTTTCTTT.

The V call is TRBV2, the J call TRBJ2-1, with 9 bases aligning to TRBD2. Trimming took 6 bases from V and 13 from J; bases not matched to a gene: 7. CDR1 and CDR2 (germline): SNHLY, FYNNEI. The CDR3 loop spans 12 amino acids. The CDR3 DNA follows: TGTGCCAGCAGCGAGCGGGAGGCCTACCAGTTCTTC. Amino acid sequence: CASSEREAYQFF.

J is TRBJ2-2 and V is TRBV12-3 or TRBV12-4; D tentatively fits TRBD1 or TRBD2 (5 bases each). The V and J ends lost 5 bases and 3 bases respectively, with 10 bases between them. The CDR3 spans 14 residues. The CDR3 DNA reads TGTGCCAGCAGTCCGGGACCGGACACCGGGGAGCTGTTTTTT. Translated: CASSPGPDTGELFF.

This chain uses TRBV3-1 with TRBJ1-1, with a possible D match to TRBD1 (6 bases). This CDR3 has 16 residues. V lost 1 base to trimming and J lost 10 bases, with 22 bases between them. Looked up from germline, CDR1 is LGHDT and CDR2 is YNNKEL (reference sequence). The CDR3 DNA sequence: TGTGCCAGCAGCCAAGCGAGGGGGGGCGGACTCGCATCAGCTTTCTTT. It codes for CASSQARGGGLASAFF.

This rearrangement joins TRBV6-1 to TRBJ2-3; D possibly corresponds to TRBD2 (5 bases). Germline loops: CDR1 MNHNS, CDR2 SASEGT. The CDR3 extends over 13 amino acids. V shed 3 bases and J shed 4 bases, with 8 bases lying between them. The CDR3 here is CASSERAADTQYF. CDR3 coding DNA: TGTGCCAGCAGTGAGAGGGCAGCAGATACGCAGTATTTT.

The chain has TRBV7-2 and TRBJ1-1; possible D gene TRBD1, 5 bases. The CDR3 length is 14 residues. Trimming removed 1 base from V and 4 bases from J, with 10 bases in between. Germline V gene lookup returns CDR1 SGHTA and CDR2 FQGNSA. The CDR3 coding sequence is TGTGCCAGCAGCTTAGGGGGGGGAGTCACTGAAGCTTTCTTT. Translating gives CASSLGGGVTEAFF.

The V gene is TRBV30, the J gene TRBJ1-1, with D maybe TRBD1 (5 bases). The germline V gene encodes CDR1 GTSNPN and CDR2 SVGIG (reference sequence). V lost 8 bases and J 4 bases, leaving 14 bases between the germline ends. CDR3 size: 12 residues. The CDR3 sequence is CAVRRGGTEAFF. CDR3 bases: TGTGCCGTCAGAAGGGGTGGCACTGAAGCTTTCTTT.

The gene calls are TRBV19 and TRBJ2-4, with 7 bases fitting TRBD1. V gave up 6 bases and J gave up 6 bases; unmatched junction bases: 14. Germline-derived CDR1 and CDR2 are LNHDA and SQIVND (reference sequence). The CDR3 is made up of 16 amino acids. CDR3 protein: CASSLLYRPGGNIQYF. CDR3 nucleotide sequence: TGTGCCAGTAGCTTATTATACCGTCCAGGGGGAAACATTCAGTACTTC.

The rearrangement links TRBV6-2 or TRBV6-3 to TRBJ2-1; 10 bases are shared with TRBD2. The CDR3 extends over 15 amino acids. CDR1 and CDR2 (germline): MNHEY, SVGEGT. The V and J ends lost 6 bases and 5 bases, in that order; junction bases with no gene match: 7. In DNA form, the CDR3 reads TGTGCCAGCAGCGACAGGACTAGCGGAGACAATGAGCAGTTCTTC. Its protein is CASSDRTSGDNEQFF.

The chain recombines TRBV5-1 with TRBJ2-5; 10 nucleotides agree with TRBD2. The CDR3 covers 16 residues. V shed 1 base, J shed 4 bases, and the junction held 7 bases outside the gene matches. Per the germline V gene, CDR1 is SGHRS and CDR2 is YFSETQ. CDR3 in amino acids: CASSLPSGRGRETQYF. Written as DNA, the CDR3 is TGCGCCAGCAGCTTGCCTAGCGGGAGAGGAAGAGAGACCCAGTACTTC. Supplemented by reference TRBV5-1 and TRBJ2-5, the full variable domain reads KAGVTQTPRYLIKTRGQQVTLSCSPISGHRSVSWYQQTPGQGLQFLFEYFSETQRNKGNFPGRFSGRQFSNSRSEMNVSTLELGDSALYLCASSLPSGRGRETQYFGPGTRLLVL.

This rearrangement joins TRBV20-1 to TRBJ2-3; TRBD1 is a possible D gene (5 bases). Germline-derived CDR1 and CDR2 are DFQATT and SNEGSKA (reference sequence). The CDR3 loop spans 16 amino acids. The ends were cut back, 3 bases at V and 1 base at J, with 17 bases in the middle. The CDR3 reads CSASRQGFTGTDTQYF. CDR3 nucleotides: TGCAGTGCTAGTCGCCAGGGATTCACAGGCACAGATACGCAGTATTTT.

The chain couples TRBV5-4 to TRBJ2-7; D may correspond to TRBD1 or TRBD2 (6 bases each). The V end was cut by 4 bases, the J end by 3 bases, with 20 bases between. Germline loops: CDR1 SGHNT, CDR2 YYREEE (reference sequence). This CDR3 is 16 amino acids long. CDR3 protein: CASSGGPNPPGYEQYF. CDR3 nucleotides: TGTGCCAGCAGCGGGGGGCCCAACCCACCGGGCTACGAGCAGTACTTC.

The CDR3 sequence is CASSLEGAGRGTEAFF. The DNA for the CDR3 is TGCGCCAGCAGCTTGGAAGGGGCAGGGAGAGGCACTGAAGCTTTCTTT. The gene calls are TRBV5-1 and TRBJ1-1; maybe TRBD1 (5 bases). Trimming removed 0 bases at V and 4 bases at J, with 16 bases between. The CDR3 runs to 16 residues. Per germline, CDR1 SGHRS and CDR2 YFSETQ.

This chain uses TRBV4-3 with TRBJ1-2; maybe TRBD1 (6 bases). CDR1 LGHNA and CDR2 YSLEER come from the germline V gene. Trimming cost V 1 base and J 5 bases, with 8 bases left between them. This CDR3 is 13 amino acids long. The CDR3: CASSQVQGYGYTF. Written as DNA, the CDR3 is TGCGCCAGCAGCCAAGTGCAGGGGTATGGCTACACCTTC.

This clonotype was seen once. This chain links TRBV10-3 with TRBJ2-5; D might be TRBD1 (7 bases). CDR1 and CDR2 from the germline V gene are ENHRY and SYGVKD. The CDR3 is made up of 14 amino acids. V was clipped by 6 bases and J by 2 bases, with 13 bases between them. CDR3 in amino acids: CAISPAGGQETQYF. In DNA, the CDR3 is TGTGCCATCAGCCCCGCAGGGGGGCAAGAGACCCAGTACTTC.

J is TRBJ1-3 and V is TRBV29-1; 7 bases are a match to TRBD1. Germline lookup yields CDR1 SQVTM and CDR2 ANQGSEA. The CDR3 length is 14 residues. V shed 6 bases, J shed 4 bases, and the junction held 9 bases outside the gene matches. This CDR3 reads CSVTTGIPGNTIYF. CDR3 nucleotide sequence: TGCAGCGTCACGACAGGGATACCGGGAAACACCATATATTTT.

The chain is built from TRBV19 and TRBJ2-5; no firm D call. V lost 0 bases, J lost 2 bases, and 10 bases lay in between. Germline-derived CDR1 and CDR2 are LNHDA and SQIVND (reference sequence). The CDR3 sequence is 15 residues long. CDR3 amino acids: CASSIDRRNQETQYF. CDR3 DNA sequence: TGTGCCAGTAGTATAGATCGAAGAAATCAAGAGACCCAGTACTTC.

The V gene is TRBV4-3, the J gene TRBJ1-1; D is unresolved. Germline V gene data show CDR1 as LGHNA and CDR2 as YSLEER. The CDR3 is 16 amino acids. Trimming stripped 0 bases from V and 6 bases from J, with 17 bases between. The CDR3 reads CASSQDFLSSISEAFF. CDR3 coding DNA: TGCGCCAGCAGCCAAGATTTCCTTAGTAGCATATCTGAAGCTTTCTTT.